Here is one T cell receptor beta chain with its context. In the original workflow: How many nucleated cells were present was estimated from reference gene primer amplification. Sequenced by immunoSEQ multiplex PCR; TCRdb stores in-frame clones only, minus some. That table is the source of V, J and clone size, and D and trimming were worked out from the DNA. The repertoire has about 300,000 clones, approximately 86% of them found once; the top ten carry under 3%. Across about two dozen US areas, participants ranged in age from 18 to 89 years. Assignment of participants to cohorts was predicated upon participant-reported clinical history. This sample is part of a study of blood T cell repertoires in COVID-19. The clonotype comes from a young woman who had recovered from COVID-19. The specimen sequenced was PBMCs or T cells enriched from blood (not recorded which).

CDR3 amino acids: CASTGRGETEAFF. The CDR3 coding sequence is TGTGCCAGCACCGGTCGGGGTGAGACTGAAGCTTTCTTT. The J gene is TRBJ1-1, the V gene TRBV9; D gene ambiguous. V gave up 6 bases and J gave up 5 bases, with 14 bases separating them. Germline V CDR1 and CDR2: SGDLS, YYNGEE. There are 13 residues in the CDR3.